Listed below are T cell receptor beta chains from one sample, sequenced in a study of cytomegalovirus exposure and HLA in healthy donors. The data were produced by immunoSEQ multiplex PCR, yet TCRdb's version contains in-frame clones alone and is incomplete. The table includes some 170,000 clones, roughly nine tenths detected once. The specimen was PBMCs. The receptors stem from a woman aged 18-29 years in good health and CMV-seropositive. The CDR3 runs from the conserved cysteine through the conserved F or W. A D gene is named only where the DNA matches it firmly. Size values are once, few and many counts, or a class for expanded clones, and some rows have none.

d_call	v_call	clone_size	j_call	cdr3_aa	cdr3_nt
NA	TRBV28	NA	TRBJ2-7	CASSPQGSEVYEQYF	TGTGCCAGCAGTCCGCAGGGAAGCGAGGTTTACGAGCAGTACTTC
NA	TRBV28	NA	TRBJ2-7	CASSFSGPYEQYF	TGTGCCAGCAGTTTTAGCGGTCCCTACGAGCAGTACTTC
TRBD2	TRBV28	NA	TRBJ2-7	CASSLSRLYQREEQYEQYF	TGTGCCAGCAGTTTATCGCGCTTATACCAGCGGGAGGAACAGTACGAGCAGTACTTC
TRBD1	TRBV7-9	NA	TRBJ2-7	CASSLWGQGLSYEQYF	TGTGCCAGCAGCTTATGGGGACAGGGTCTTTCTTACGAGCAGTACTTC
NA	TRBV6-5	NA	TRBJ2-7	CASSYYGLSEQYF	TGTGCCAGCAGTTACTATGGACTAAGCGAGCAGTACTTC
TRBD1	TRBV28	NA	TRBJ1-5	CASRPSTGRIQPQHF	TGTGCCAGCAGGCCTTCGACAGGGCGTATTCAGCCCCAGCATTTT
NA	TRBV27	NA	TRBJ2-1	CATIGAGQGNEQFF	TGTGCCACCATCGGAGCGGGCCAGGGAAATGAGCAGTTCTTC
NA	TRBV7-2	NA	TRBJ1-5	CASSLARDQPQHF	TGTGCCAGCAGCTTAGCGAGGGATCAGCCCCAGCATTTT
NA	TRBV7-3	NA	TRBJ2-1	CASSYQDSGDEQFF	TGTGCCAGCAGCTATCAAGATTCCGGGGATGAGCAGTTCTTC
NA	TRBV20-1	NA	TRBJ1-1	CSAHTGFEAFF	TGCAGTGCTCATACAGGTTTTGAAGCTTTCTTT
TRBD2	TRBV7-9	NA	TRBJ2-1	CASSSVLAGGYNEQFF	TGTGCCAGCAGCTCCGTACTAGCGGGAGGTTACAATGAGCAGTTCTTC
TRBD1	TRBV12-5	NA	TRBJ1-2	CASGLRFWDRANYGYTF	TGTGCTAGTGGTTTGAGGTTCTGGGACAGGGCTAACTATGGCTACACCTTC
NA	TRBV15	NA	TRBJ2-7	CATSSPLLAAGDYEQYF	TGTGCCACCAGCAGCCCACTGTTGGCGGCCGGCGACTACGAGCAGTACTTC
NA	TRBV5-4	NA	TRBJ2-2	CASSRSGTGELFF	TGTGCCAGCAGCCGGTCGGGCACCGGGGAGCTGTTTTTT
NA	TRBV19	NA	TRBJ1-2	CASSIDVGSTYGYTF	TGTGCCAGTAGTATAGACGTGGGCTCTACCTATGGCTACACCTTC
NA	TRBV5-1	NA	TRBJ2-5	CASSGYQETQYF	TGCGCCAGCAGCGGCTACCAAGAGACCCAGTACTTC
NA	TRBV5-4	NA	TRBJ2-5	CASSFREKGETQYF	TGTGCCAGCAGCTTCCGGGAGAAGGGAGAGACCCAGTACTTC
TRBD1	TRBV6-5	NA	TRBJ2-7	CASSYQGQASYEQYF	TGTGCCAGCAGTTACCAGGGACAGGCTTCCTACGAGCAGTACTTC
NA	TRBV7-8	NA	TRBJ1-1	CASSHLQGEGNTEAFF	TGTGCCAGCAGCCACTTACAGGGTGAGGGGAACACTGAAGCTTTCTTT
TRBD2	TRBV11-2	NA	TRBJ2-5	CASSFAERGPQETQYF	TGTGCCAGCAGCTTTGCTGAGCGGGGGCCCCAAGAGACCCAGTACTTC
TRBD1	TRBV4-1	NA	TRBJ2-1	CASSQRDSSSYNEQFF	TGCGCCAGCAGCCAAAGGGACAGCAGCTCCTACAATGAGCAGTTCTTC
TRBD2	TRBV7-2	NA	TRBJ2-2	CASGLAGGHGELFF	TGTGCCAGCGGTTTAGCGGGAGGCCACGGGGAGCTGTTTTTT
NA	TRBV4-1	NA	TRBJ2-5	CASSQDRGLQETQYF	TGCGCCAGCAGCCAAGATAGGGGACTCCAAGAGACCCAGTACTTC
TRBD2	TRBV28	NA	TRBJ2-7	CASSLSSGSSEQYF	TGTGCCAGCAGTTTATCCAGCGGGAGCTCCGAGCAGTACTTC
TRBD2	TRBV7-2	NA	TRBJ2-7	CASSDPGLAGDEQYF	TGTGCCAGCAGCGATCCGGGACTAGCGGGAGACGAGCAGTACTTC
TRBD2	TRBV11-2	NA	TRBJ2-7	CASSASGRPFEEQYF	TGTGCCAGCAGCGCTAGCGGGAGACCTTTTGAGGAGCAGTACTTC
NA	TRBV9	NA	TRBJ2-7	CASSAHPTGEEYF	TGTGCCAGCAGCGCCCATCCTACAGGGGAGGAGTACTTC
TRBD1	TRBV11-3	NA	TRBJ2-7	CASSLEGQYEQYF	TGTGCCAGCAGCTTAGAGGGACAGTACGAGCAGTACTTC
NA	TRBV7-2	NA	TRBJ1-5	CASSLGRGPGKGQPQHF	TGTGCCAGCAGCTTAGGACGGGGTCCGGGGAAGGGTCAGCCCCAGCATTTT
NA	TRBV5-1	few	TRBJ2-2	CASSRSTYTGELFF	TGCGCCAGCAGCCGAAGCACTTACACCGGGGAGCTGTTTTTT